This TCR beta chain derives from a study of T cell repertoires in cytomegalovirus infection. On the study more broadly: Public TCR beta signatures indicated both CMV infection and matching HLA type.

With respect to this clonotype: Its antigen remains unknown.

V lost 3 bases and J lost 8; bases outside the gene matches: 10. Looked up from germline, CDR1 is MNHEY and CDR2 is SVGEGT. The CDR3 contains 15 residues. TCRdb ran MiXCR on the reads and lists one entry per CDR3 protein. The profile shows some 180,000 distinct CDR3 sequences, about a tenth of them singletons. Study results and limitations: CMV-specific TCR beta clonotypes restricted by HLA-C were the ones dominating the ex vivo response. Accumulated public TCR beta family frequency recognized individuals carrying CMV together with the relevant HLA.

The specimen sequenced was PBMCs. This receptor was identified in a human donor in good health (CMV status not recorded). Some clones in this sample may be carry-over from other donors' samples. The chain is built from TRBV6-2 or TRBV6-3 and TRBJ1-5, with TRBD1 matching over 7 bases. The CDR3 coding sequence is TGTGCCAGCAGTTATCCCACAGGGGAGGTTGAGCCCCAGCATTTT. Amino acid sequence: CASSYPTGEVEPQHF.